The T cell receptor beta chain described here comes from a study of response to subunit inactivated influenza vaccine. Study findings and constraints: The authors suggested that every seasonal influenza vaccination recruits few new T cells.

The CDR3 is made up of 14 amino acids. The V end was cut by 5 bases, the J end by 0 bases, with 8 bases between. This clonotype was counted only a few times. Its antigen remains unknown. TCRdb fed the RT-PCR reads into MiXCR, producing one record per CDR3 protein. The data hold hundreds of thousands of distinct CDR3 sequences, with 15% to 20% observed a single time. This specimen consisted of CD4+ T cells sorted from PBMCs, obtained 23 months after vaccination. The receptor was derived from a man between 50 and 75 years old who received an inactivated influenza vaccine. This chain connects TRBV12-3 or TRBV12-4 to TRBJ1-5; D unresolved. The CDR3: CASSHGLSNQPQHF. The CDR3 coding sequence is TGTGCCAGCAGTCATGGACTTAGCAATCAGCCCCAGCATTTT.